This T cell receptor beta chain was profiled in a study of blood T cell repertoires in COVID-19. Study overall: The study drew acute and convalescent COVID-19 samples from the United States, Italy and Spain. The cDNA or gDNA used as material had been derived from T cells, B-cell-depleted T cells, or PBMCs.

Germline CDR1 and CDR2: SGHTA and FQGNSA. CDR3 length: 13 amino acids. V lost 5 bases and J lost 5, with 10 bases in between. Original data processing: Reference gene primer amplification in the assay estimated nucleated cell counts. Assay: immunoSEQ multiplex PCR; the TCRdb copy retains only in-frame clones and omits some. V and J calls and clone size are as listed in that table; D and trimming were resolved from the DNA. The table includes tens of thousands of clones, roughly 90% detected once. This TCR came from a man in his 70s with active or convalescent COVID-19. The sample taken for sequencing was peripheral blood. The chain uses TRBV7-2 and TRBJ1-5, with D uncertain. CDR3 sequence: CASSPDLDQPQHF. The CDR3 bases are TGTGCCAGCAGCCCCGATCTAGATCAGCCCCAGCATTTT.